The 19 T cell receptor beta chains in this list originate from one sample, sequenced in a study of shared clonotypes between healthy human individuals. Profiled with immunoSEQ multiplex PCR; TCRdb holds only in-frame clones, not every one. The sample yields about 1 million clones, around 74% seen once. Sequenced material: memory CD4+ T cells sorted from blood. Subset denoted: CD45RA-negative fraction. The receptors come from a man between 18 and 35 years old in good health.

The rearrangement joins TRBV7-2 to TRBJ1-1; D gene uncertain. V was trimmed by 5 bases and J by 1 base, leaving 14 bases between them. Per germline, CDR1 SGHTA and CDR2 FQGNSA. CDR3 length equals 15 residues. The CDR3 spells CASSPRGPSNTEAFF. The CDR3 DNA follows: TGTGCCAGCAGCCCTCGCGGACCCTCGAACACTGAAGCTTTCTTT.

The rearrangement links TRBV18 to TRBJ1-5, with 7 bases lining up with TRBD1. Germline-derived CDR1 and CDR2 are KGHSH and LQKENI. The CDR3 contains 16 residues. The ends lost 3 bases at V and 4 bases at J; junction bases unmatched: 9. The CDR3 DNA reads as TGTGCCAGCTCACCGATCGGGGGACAGAAGAATCAGCCCCAGCATTTT. This gives the protein CASSPIGGQKNQPQHF.

As to this clone: At one end, the junction sequence differs from germline, possibly due to a read error. The chain couples TRBV7-8 to TRBJ1-3; D uncertain. The CDR3 totals 14 residues. Germline values: CDR1 SGHVS, CDR2 FQNEAQ. CDR3 amino acids: CASSLEAAGNTIYF. CDR3 bases: TGTGCCAGCAGCTTAGAAGCTGCTGGGAACACCATATATTTT. Drawing the rest from reference TRBV7-8 and TRBJ1-3, the complete variable domain is GAGVSQSPRYKVAKRGQDVALRCDPISGHVSLFWYQQALGQGPEFLTYFQNEAQLDKSGLPSDRFFAERPEGSVSTLKIQRTQQEDSAVYLCASSLEAAGNTIYFGEGSWLTVV.

J is TRBJ2-2 and V is TRBV10-2; D gene ambiguous. V gave up 7 bases and J gave up 7 bases, with 7 bases separating them. Germline V gene sequence: CDR1 WSHSY, CDR2 SAAADI. This CDR3 is 11 amino acids long. CDR3 loop: CASTGLGELFF. The DNA for the CDR3 is TGCGCCAGCACAGGTCTCGGGGAGCTGTTTTTT.

This chain links TRBV5-6 with TRBJ1-2, with TRBD1 matching over 7 bases. This CDR3 has 13 amino acids. Germline CDR1 is SGHDT and CDR2 is YYEEEE. J gave up 7 bases and V 4 bases, and 7 bases lay outside the gene matches. The CDR3 sequence: CASSKGQLPGYTF. CDR3 coding DNA: TGTGCCAGCAGCAAGGGACAGCTGCCTGGCTACACCTTC.

About this clone itself: This CDR3 is also generated by other DNA sequences in the sample. The chain joins TRBV7-6 to TRBJ2-2; TRBD1 agrees at 8 bases. Trimming cost V 5 bases and J 0 bases; bases outside gene matches: 5. The CDR3 extends over 16 amino acids. Germline values: CDR1 SGHVS, CDR2 FNYEAQ. This chain's CDR3 is CASSRGQGPNTGELFF. Written as DNA, the CDR3 is TGTGCCAGCAGCAGAGGACAGGGTCCGAACACCGGGGAGCTGTTTTTT.

The genes are TRBV7-2 and TRBJ2-1; D call uncertain. Trimming cost V 5 bases and J 6 bases, with 14 bases left between them. There are 14 residues in the CDR3. Germline V gives CDR1 SGHTA, CDR2 FQGNSA. CDR3 sequence reads: CASSLVPVINEQFF. The CDR3 DNA follows: TGTGCCAGCAGCCTGGTCCCGGTGATCAATGAGCAGTTCTTC.

The V call is TRBV9, the J call TRBJ1-2; no clear D. V lost 0 bases, J lost 4 bases, and 13 bases lay in between. The CDR3 runs 15 residues. In germline, CDR1 is SGDLS, CDR2 YYNGEE. The CDR3 spells CASSVAVGASYGYTF. CDR3 in DNA: TGTGCCAGCAGCGTAGCTGTCGGCGCAAGCTATGGCTACACCTTC.

This chain links TRBV2 with TRBJ2-2, with TRBD1 identical over 7 bases. This CDR3 comprises 14 residues. V lost 6 bases, J lost 1 base, and 2 bases stayed unmatched. CDR1 SNHLY and CDR2 FYNNEI come from the germline V gene. The CDR3 loop is CASRGDRNTGELFF. As DNA, the CDR3 is TGTGCCAGCAGGGGGGACAGGAACACCGGGGAGCTGTTTTTT.

V and J are TRBV2 and TRBJ1-4; maybe TRBD1 (5 bases). V was cut by 6 bases and J by 8 bases, with 19 bases left in between. CDR3 length: 15 amino acids. Germline lookup yields CDR1 SNHLY and CDR2 FYNNEI. The CDR3 here is CASSPPAGKNEKLFF. Written as DNA, the CDR3 is TGTGCCAGCAGCCCCCCCGCAGGGAAGAACGAAAAACTGTTTTTT. The full variable domain, with the rest looked up from reference TRBV2 and TRBJ1-4, is EPEVTQTPSHQVTQMGQEVILRCVPISNHLYFYWYRQILGQKVEFLVSFYNNEISEKSEIFDDQFSVERPDGSNFTLKIRSTKLEDSAMYFCASSPPAGKNEKLFFGSGTQLSVL.

The count of this clone is one. This chain links TRBV5-1 with TRBJ1-6; possibly TRBD1 for D (5 bases). The CDR3 covers 16 residues. Germline CDR1 and CDR2: SGHRS and YFSETQ. Trimming removed 7 bases at V and 10 bases at J, with 24 bases between. CDR3 sequence (DNA): TGCGCCAGCTCTCCCGCGGGGCTCTCTTCTGCGTCACCCCTCCACTTT. The encoded protein is CASSPAGLSSASPLHF. Full variable domain (missing parts from reference TRBV5-1 and TRBJ1-6): KAGVTQTPRYLIKTRGQQVTLSCSPISGHRSVSWYQQTPGQGLQFLFEYFSETQRNKGNFPGRFSGRQFSNSRSEMNVSTLELGDSALYLCASSPAGLSSASPLHFGNGTRLTVT.

This chain links TRBV10-2 with TRBJ2-7, with D perhaps matching TRBD2 (6 bases). The V gene lost 6 bases and the J gene lost 0 bases, with 21 bases spanning the gap. Looked up from germline, CDR1 is WSHSY and CDR2 is SAAADI. The CDR3 sequence is 17 residues long. DNA for the CDR3: TGCGCCAGCAGCCTAACTACTCGGGGCGGGGACTCCTACGAGCAGTACTTC. Amino acid sequence: CASSLTTRGGDSYEQYF.

This CDR3 is CASSLLENTEAFF. In nucleotides, the CDR3 is TGTGCCAGCAGCTTGTTAGAGAACACTGAAGCTTTCTTT. The rearrangement links TRBV11-1 to TRBJ1-1, with no clear D. Germline V CDR1 and CDR2: SGHAT, FQDESV (reference sequence). V was trimmed by 3 bases and J by 1 base, leaving 6 bases between them. CDR3 length: 13 amino acids.

The chain links TRBV4-1 to TRBJ1-4; a possible D gene is TRBD1 (5 bases). The CDR3 runs to 15 residues. CDR1 and CDR2 (germline): MGHRA, YSYEKL. V lost 1 base to trimming and J lost 10 bases, with 16 bases between them. The CDR3 region is CASSQVPDSVGKLFF. DNA of the CDR3: TGCGCCAGCAGCCAAGTCCCCGACAGCGTGGGAAAACTGTTTTTT.

The CDR3: CASSLPPRLAVYNEQFF. CDR3 nucleotides: TGTGCCAGCAGCTTACCCCCAAGACTAGCGGTATACAATGAGCAGTTCTTC. The rearrangement links TRBV7-9 to TRBJ2-1; 9 bases fit TRBD2. CDR3 size: 17 residues. In germline, CDR1 is SEHNR, CDR2 FQNEAQ (reference sequence). The V and J ends lost 2 bases and 4 bases, in that order; junction bases with no gene match: 9.

This clone was recorded once. The chain joins TRBV13 to TRBJ2-1, with D tentatively TRBD2 (7 bases). This CDR3 has 15 amino acids. V was shortened by 0 bases and J by 7 bases, with 13 bases between the two germline ends. From germline, CDR1 is PRHDT and CDR2 FYEKMQ (reference sequence). CDR3 coding DNA: TGTGCCAGCAGCTTAGGAGGGGGGGCCCGAAATGAGCAGTTCTTC. Protein: CASSLGGGARNEQFF.

This chain uses TRBV7-9 with TRBJ1-5; D is possibly TRBD1 (5 bases). This CDR3 contains 15 residues. Germline CDR1 SEHNR, CDR2 FQNEAQ (reference sequence). V gave up 1 base and J gave up 4 bases, with 11 bases separating them. CDR3 amino acids: CASSLGVEGNQPQHF. The DNA for the CDR3 is TGTGCCAGCAGCTTAGGTGTCGAGGGGAATCAGCCCCAGCATTTT.

Remarks on this clone: This specimen includes other DNA sequences encoding the same CDR3. The chain joins TRBV28 to TRBJ1-3; D gene ambiguous. With 3 bases removed from V and 4 bases from J, the gap between germline ends came to 4 bases. The germline V gene has CDR1 MDHEN and CDR2 SYDVKM. The CDR3 covers 12 residues. CDR3 in amino acids: CASSFRGNTIYF. As DNA, the CDR3 is TGTGCCAGCAGTTTTCGAGGAAACACCATATATTTT.

This chain joins TRBV18 and TRBJ2-7; the match to TRBD1 covers 12 bases. Looked up from germline, CDR1 is KGHSH and CDR2 is LQKENI. The V gene end was trimmed by 3 bases and the J gene end by 7 bases; junction bases not matched to a gene: 13. The CDR3 extends over 17 amino acids. CDR3 DNA sequence: TGTGCCAGCTCACCCCGAATACCGGGACAGGGGGCTAAAGAGCAGTACTTC. It specifies CASSPRIPGQGAKEQYF.